The 28 T cell receptor beta chains given below trace back to one sample, sequenced in a study of shared T cell receptors in the human thymus. Profiled with immunoSEQ multiplex PCR; TCRdb holds only in-frame clones, not every one. The table records under 700,000 clones, about four fifths of them present only once. These data were likewise used in another study, on human thymus T cells.

Material: thymocytes. The origin of the receptors is a boy under two years old with a congenital heart defect.

CDR3 protein: CASSENKGIPNEKLFF. DNA for the CDR3: TGTGCCAGCAGTGAAAACAAGGGGATACCTAATGAAAAACTGTTTTTT. V usage is TRBV6-1 and J usage is TRBJ1-4, with a tentative D call TRBD1 (5 bases). CDR3 length: 16 residues. Germline lookup yields CDR1 MNHNS and CDR2 SASEGT. V lost 2 bases and J lost 3, with 13 bases in between.

The chain couples TRBV5-1 to TRBJ2-3, with 11 bases that match TRBD2. Germline lookup yields CDR1 SGHRS and CDR2 YFSETQ. The CDR3 loop spans 17 amino acids. After removal of 0 bases from V and 4 bases from J, the junction contained 7 bases not matched to a gene. CDR3: CASSLATSGRRSDTQYF. The CDR3 DNA reads as TGCGCCAGCAGCTTGGCCACTAGCGGGAGAAGGTCAGATACGCAGTATTTT.

This clone was picked up a small number of times. The chain has TRBV28 and TRBJ2-7, with 11 bases fitting TRBD2. CDR3 length: 20 residues. The germline V gene encodes CDR1 MDHEN and CDR2 SYDVKM. The V and J ends lost 2 bases and 1 base, in that order; junction bases with no gene match: 16. Written as DNA, the CDR3 is TGTGCCAGCAGTTTAGGGTCCCGGGCTAGCGGGAGGTTCGCATCCTACGAGCAGTACTTC. As protein: CASSLGSRASGRFASYEQYF.

CDR3 protein: CASSAGTGYSGNTIYF. CDR3 nucleotide sequence: TGTGCCAGCAGTGCCGGGACAGGTTACTCTGGAAACACCATATATTTT. The chain employs TRBV25-1 and TRBJ1-3, with 8 nucleotides matching TRBD1. With V trimmed by 4 bases and J by 0 bases, 5 bases remained unmatched. The germline CDR1 and CDR2 sequences are MGHDK and SYGVNS. This CDR3 has 16 residues.

The chain carries TRBV10-3 and TRBJ2-2; 9 positions match TRBD1. The germline V gene encodes CDR1 ENHRY and CDR2 SYGVKD. This CDR3 comprises 14 residues. J lost 5 bases, V lost 3 bases, and 1 base had no gene match. CDR3 loop: CAISDDRGTGELFF. The DNA of the CDR3 is TGTGCCATCAGTGACGACAGGGGGACCGGGGAGCTGTTTTTT.

V gene TRBV30 combines with J gene TRBJ1-1, with TRBD1 matching 7 bases. Losses at the gene ends were 0 bases for V and 2 bases for J; bases not matched to a gene: 9. The CDR3 is made up of 16 amino acids. Germline loops: CDR1 GTSNPN, CDR2 SVGIG (reference sequence). In nucleotides, the CDR3 is TGTGCCTGGAGTGTAGGGGGCCGGGGGACCAACACTGAAGCTTTCTTT. It yields the protein CAWSVGGRGTNTEAFF.

The gene calls are TRBV7-2 and TRBJ2-2; tentatively, D is TRBD2 (7 bases). The length of the CDR3 is 16 residues. Trimming removed 4 bases from V and 6 bases from J, with 18 bases in between. Germline V gene data show CDR1 as SGHTA and CDR2 as FQGNSA. The CDR3: CASSSQAPGGAGELFF. The CDR3 nucleotides read TGTGCCAGCAGCTCCCAGGCCCCGGGGGGCGCCGGGGAGCTGTTTTTT.

The chain uses TRBV19 and TRBJ2-7; D unresolved. Germline values: CDR1 LNHDA, CDR2 SQIVND (reference sequence). Trimming left V 2 bases short and J 6 bases short, with 20 bases between. This CDR3 comprises 16 residues. The CDR3 nucleotides are TGTGCCAGTAGTATATTTCCGAAACCAACTCCGAGCGAGCAGTACTTC. This sequence encodes CASSIFPKPTPSEQYF.

The genes are TRBV5-4 and TRBJ2-4; TRBD1 matches 10 bases. There are 16 residues in the CDR3. The V gene end was trimmed by 2 bases and the J gene end by 8 bases; junction bases not matched to a gene: 10. Germline V gene data show CDR1 as SGHNT and CDR2 as YYREEE (reference sequence). Here the CDR3 reads CASSFRSRDRGHIQYF. The CDR3 bases are TGTGCCAGCAGCTTCCGATCCAGGGACAGGGGACACATTCAGTACTTC.

The chain uses TRBV5-1 and TRBJ2-7; 11 bases align to TRBD1. The ends lost 2 bases at V and 3 bases at J; junction bases unmatched: 10. The germline gives CDR1 SGHRS, CDR2 YFSETQ. CDR3 size: 17 residues. CDR3 region: CASSFRKGQGGFYEQYF. For the CDR3, the DNA is TGCGCCAGCAGCTTCAGAAAGGGACAGGGGGGATTCTACGAGCAGTACTTC.

V and J are TRBV5-4 and TRBJ2-3; TRBD2 aligns across 8 bases. Trimming took 4 bases from V and 5 from J; bases not matched to a gene: 12. The V gene's germline CDR1 is SGHNT and CDR2 YYREEE (reference sequence). This CDR3 has 16 amino acids. In DNA form, the CDR3 reads TGTGCCAGCAGCCCTAAACTAGCGGCACAAGAAGATACGCAGTATTTT. This encodes CASSPKLAAQEDTQYF.

The genes are TRBV29-1 and TRBJ2-3; 8 positions match TRBD2. This CDR3 has 18 amino acids. Germline V gene data show CDR1 as SQVTM and CDR2 as ANQGSEA. V was pared by 3 bases and J by 4 bases, with 18 bases of the junction left unmatched. As DNA, the CDR3 is TGCAGCGTTGATGGCGTAGCGGGGAAATGTAAGGAGTCAGATACGCAGTATTTT. Its protein is CSVDGVAGKCKESDTQYF.

As for this clone: At one end the junction does not follow the germline gene, possibly because of a read error. Other DNA sequences of this sample code for an identical CDR3. The chain recombines TRBV9 with TRBJ1-1; unclear D gene. Looked up from germline, CDR1 is SGDLS and CDR2 is YYNGEE. The CDR3 runs to 15 residues. CDR3 DNA sequence: TGTGCCAGCAGCGTAGTTAGACAAATGAATACTGAAGCTTTCTTT. Residues: CASSVVRQMNTEAFF.

The chain carries TRBV10-3 and TRBJ1-4; TRBD1 is a possible D gene (5 bases). The germline V gene has CDR1 ENHRY and CDR2 SYGVKD. The CDR3 consists of 14 residues. V was clipped by 4 bases and J by 5 bases, with 11 bases between them. This CDR3 is CAISVGQSNEKLFF. CDR3 sequence (DNA): TGTGCCATCAGTGTGGGGCAGTCCAATGAAAAACTGTTTTTT.

The rearrangement links TRBV13 to TRBJ2-5; D not certain. Germline values: CDR1 PRHDT, CDR2 FYEKMQ (reference sequence). This CDR3 region has 14 residues. V lost 5 bases and J lost 2, with 12 bases in between. CDR3 nucleotide sequence: TGTGCCAGCAGCCCGTTTCCCCAGCAAGAGACCCAGTACTTC. Translated, it gives CASSPFPQQETQYF.

The chain carries TRBV4-3 and TRBJ2-6, with 10 bases identical to TRBD2. The CDR3 is made up of 19 amino acids. V shed 0 bases, J shed 0 bases, and the junction held 5 bases outside the gene matches. Germline values: CDR1 LGHNA, CDR2 YSLEER. In DNA form, the CDR3 reads TGCGCCAGCAGCCAAGATAGTAGCGGGAGGAGCTCTGGGGCCAACGTCCTGACTTTC. Its protein product is CASSQDSSGRSSGANVLTF.

This clone was recorded a few times. V and J are TRBV2 and TRBJ2-7, with a tentative D call TRBD2 (6 bases). The CDR3 covers 13 residues. Germline CDR1 and CDR2: SNHLY and FYNNEI. Trimming took 6 bases from V and 2 from J, leaving 11 bases between them. The CDR3 nucleotides are TGTGCCAGCAGGCGGGGCCCCCCCTACGAGCAGTACTTC. Its protein is CASRRGPPYEQYF.

The genes are TRBV7-9 and TRBJ2-1, with D tentatively TRBD2 (6 bases). The CDR3 spans 15 residues. The germline gives CDR1 SEHNR, CDR2 FQNEAQ (reference sequence). V shed 5 bases and J shed 2 bases, with 13 bases lying between them. CDR3 sequence reads: CASSRQRAPYNEQFF. The CDR3 DNA is TGTGCCAGCAGCCGCCAGCGGGCCCCCTACAATGAGCAGTTCTTC.

This rearrangement joins TRBV6-5 to TRBJ2-3; 12 bases line up with TRBD1. This CDR3 is 15 amino acids long. The ends lost 8 bases at V and 4 bases at J; junction bases unmatched: 7. Germline V gives CDR1 MNHEY, CDR2 SVGAGI. The CDR3 reads CASGPGTGGADTQYF. In DNA form, the CDR3 reads TGTGCCAGCGGTCCCGGGACAGGGGGCGCAGATACGCAGTATTTT.

This clone was observed a handful of times. The junction and the germline gene differ at one end; a read error may be behind it. V gene TRBV7-8 combines with J gene TRBJ2-3; 8 bases are shared with TRBD1. The CDR3 length is 13 residues. Germline CDR1 is SGHVS and CDR2 is FQNEAQ. The CDR3 reads CASGRGTGPLAEF. Here the CDR3 DNA reads TGTGCCAGCGGACGAGGGACAGGTCCCTTGGCGGAATTT.

The chain carries TRBV28 and TRBJ2-4, with D perhaps matching TRBD2 (7 bases). The CDR3 contains 18 residues. Germline V gives CDR1 MDHEN, CDR2 SYDVKM. Trimming shortened V by 3 bases and J by 0 bases, and 18 bases separated the two germline ends. CDR3 sequence reads: CASSFLAGGPLAKNIQYF. The CDR3 DNA is TGTGCCAGCAGTTTCCTGGCCGGGGGGCCCCTAGCCAAAAACATTCAGTACTTC.

The chain links TRBV5-5 to TRBJ2-7; TRBD1 aligns across 8 bases. With V trimmed by 4 bases and J by 3 bases, 9 bases remained unmatched. CDR3 length: 15 amino acids. CDR1 is SGHKS and CDR2 is YYEKEE in the germline V gene (reference sequence). In nucleotides, the CDR3 is TGTGCCAGCAGCCAAGCGGACAGGGACTTCTACGAGCAGTACTTC. The encoded protein is CASSQADRDFYEQYF.

CDR3 protein: CASSPTKTGGDEKLFF. The CDR3 region has the DNA TGTGCCAGCAGCCCTACAAAGACAGGGGGGGATGAAAAACTGTTTTTT. The chain employs TRBV7-6 and TRBJ1-4; TRBD1 matches 9 bases. Germline V gene data show CDR1 as SGHVS and CDR2 as FNYEAQ. The J segment lost 6 bases and the V segment lost 5 bases, leaving 10 bases of the junction unmatched. This CDR3 has 16 amino acids. Supplemented by reference TRBV7-6 and TRBJ1-4, the full variable domain reads GAGVSQSPRYKVTKRGQDVALRCDPISGHVSLYWYRQALGQGPEFLTYFNYEAQQDKSGLPNDRFSAERPEGSISTLTIQRTEQRDSAMYRCASSPTKTGGDEKLFFGSGTQLSVL.

The gene calls are TRBV5-6 and TRBJ1-4; D is ambiguous. V gave up 8 bases and J gave up 1 base, with 9 bases separating them. The CDR3 has 13 amino acids. Germline values: CDR1 SGHDT, CDR2 YYEEEE. CDR3 coding DNA: TGTGCCAGGGATGCGGGAACTAATGAAAAACTGTTTTTT. Translating it yields CARDAGTNEKLFF.

The chain is built from TRBV25-1 and TRBJ1-2; D might be TRBD1 (5 bases). This CDR3 is built from 14 residues. From germline, CDR1 is MGHDK and CDR2 SYGVNS. Trimming stripped 0 bases from V and 8 bases from J, with 13 bases between. This CDR3 is CASSEYGGFRGYTF. The CDR3 DNA follows: TGTGCCAGCAGTGAATACGGGGGGTTTAGGGGCTACACCTTC.

The chain employs TRBV28 and TRBJ1-5, with TRBD1 as a possible D gene (5 bases). Trimming took 5 bases from V and 2 from J, leaving 7 bases between them. The germline V gene encodes CDR1 MDHEN and CDR2 SYDVKM. This CDR3 comprises 13 residues. CDR3 DNA sequence: TGTGCCAGCAGTCAAGGGGGCAATCAGCCCCAGCATTTT. Encoded protein: CASSQGGNQPQHF.

This sequence joins TRBV10-3 and TRBJ2-1; TRBD2 might be the D (6 bases). V lost 5 bases to trimming and J lost 7 bases, with 15 bases between them. CDR1 is ENHRY, CDR2 SYGVKD, per germline. The CDR3 sequence is 14 residues long. The CDR3 region has the DNA TGTGCCATCAGTTCCGGGACGGGGGTGAATGAGCAGTTCTTC. Its translation: CAISSGTGVNEQFF.

The chain recombines TRBV4-1 with TRBJ1-5; D gene uncertain. V was cut by 0 bases and J by 4 bases, with 19 bases left in between. CDR1 MGHRA and CDR2 YSYEKL come from the germline V gene. This CDR3 has 18 amino acids. The chain's CDR3 is CASSQDPRPEGENQPQHF. CDR3 bases: TGCGCCAGCAGCCAAGACCCTAGACCCGAGGGAGAAAATCAGCCCCAGCATTTT.